These 21 T cell receptor beta chains came from one sample sequenced in a study of blood T cell repertoires in COVID-19. Profiled with immunoSEQ multiplex PCR; TCRdb holds only in-frame clones, not every one. This sample has under 300,000 clones, with about 90% found just once. Sequencing was done on a sample of peripheral blood. Every receptor here comes from a man aged 60-69 years who had recovered from COVID-19.

The chain carries TRBV6-6 and TRBJ2-7, with 7 bases matching TRBD1. CDR1 and CDR2 (germline): MNHNY, SVGAGI (reference sequence). Trimming at V came to 2 bases and at J to 2 bases, leaving 6 bases not matched to a gene. The CDR3 is 15 amino acids. The CDR3 DNA is TGTGCCAGCAGTTACCGGGACAGCGGTACCTACGAGCAGTACTTC. Protein: CASSYRDSGTYEQYF.

CDR3 amino acids: CASSLRPGGNEQFF. Here the CDR3 DNA reads TGTGCCAGCAGCCTGCGGCCAGGGGGCAATGAGCAGTTCTTC. This chain connects TRBV7-6 to TRBJ2-1, with TRBD1 matching 7 bases. CDR3 length: 14 residues. Trimming took 5 bases from V and 6 from J; bases not matched to a gene: 7. Germline assignment: CDR1 SGHVS and CDR2 FNYEAQ. Variable domain in full (rest from reference TRBV7-6 and TRBJ2-1): GAGVSQSPRYKVTKRGQDVALRCDPISGHVSLYWYRQALGQGPEFLTYFNYEAQQDKSGLPNDRFSAERPEGSISTLTIQRTEQRDSAMYRCASSLRPGGNEQFFGPGTRLTVL.

The chain couples TRBV5-4 to TRBJ2-1; TRBD2 matches at 10 bases. Germline V gives CDR1 SGHNT, CDR2 YYREEE (reference sequence). The ends lost 2 bases at V and 5 bases at J; junction bases unmatched: 7. The CDR3 sequence is 16 residues long. The CDR3 nucleotides read TGTGCCAGCAGCTTCCAGCGGGGGGGCCGCGACAATGAGCAGTTCTTC. As protein: CASSFQRGGRDNEQFF.

This clone has just a few counts. The chain employs TRBV10-3 and TRBJ1-1; D is perhaps TRBD1 (6 bases). With 6 bases removed from V and 1 base from J, the gap between germline ends came to 12 bases. Germline CDR1 ENHRY, CDR2 SYGVKD. The CDR3 has 14 residues. CDR3 sequence reads: CAISALQGNTEAFF. CDR3 in DNA: TGTGCCATCAGCGCCTTACAGGGGAACACTGAAGCTTTCTTT.

This clone was counted a few times. V gene TRBV25-1 combines with J gene TRBJ2-1; 8 positions match TRBD2. CDR1 and CDR2 (germline): MGHDK, SYGVNS. This CDR3 has 15 amino acids. The trim removed 2 bases at V and 9 bases at J, leaving 9 bases unmatched. CDR3 protein: CASSEPGGEGGEQFF. The CDR3 region has the DNA TGTGCCAGCAGTGAACCCGGGGGGGAAGGTGGTGAGCAGTTCTTC.

The chain recombines TRBV6-2 or TRBV6-3 with TRBJ2-2; TRBD2 matches at 10 bases. Unmatched junction bases numbered 6, after V lost 4 bases and J lost 1 base. This CDR3 comprises 17 residues. Looked up from germline, CDR1 is MNHEY and CDR2 is SVGEGT. The CDR3, as DNA: TGTGCCAGCAGTTCACGTATAGCGGGGGGGAACACCGGGGAGCTGTTTTTT. This gives the protein CASSSRIAGGNTGELFF.

The V call is TRBV9, the J call TRBJ2-2, with 12 nucleotides matching TRBD2. V lost 3 bases, J lost 2 bases, and 2 bases stayed unmatched. The CDR3 consists of 16 residues. CDR1 and CDR2 from the germline V gene are SGDLS and YYNGEE. The CDR3 region is CASSATSGGNTGELFF. The CDR3 bases are TGTGCCAGCAGCGCGACTAGCGGGGGAAACACCGGGGAGCTGTTTTTT.

The V gene is TRBV6-4, the J gene TRBJ1-6; D not resolved. V lost 2 bases and J 8 bases, leaving 13 bases between the germline ends. CDR3 length equals 15 residues. Germline values: CDR1 MRHNA, CDR2 SNTAGT. The CDR3 nucleotides are TGTGCCAGCAGTGACGGCCGGGGTAGTTATTCACCCCTCCACTTT. It codes for CASSDGRGSYSPLHF.

The chain combines TRBV5-1 with TRBJ1-5; possibly TRBD1 for D (5 bases). Trimming took 3 bases from V and 4 from J, leaving 11 bases between them. The CDR3 sequence is 14 residues long. Per germline, CDR1 SGHRS and CDR2 YFSETQ. CDR3: CASSSMGGNQPQHF. The DNA for the CDR3 is TGCGCCAGCAGCTCGATGGGGGGTAATCAGCCCCAGCATTTT.

Comments on this clone: At one end the junction does not follow the germline gene, possibly because of a read error. The rearrangement links TRBV2 to TRBJ2-3, with 8 bases matching TRBD1. The CDR3 spans 14 residues. Germline values: CDR1 SNHLY, CDR2 FYNNEI. The CDR3 is CASSEGQGADTQYF. CDR3 sequence (DNA): TGTGCCAGCAGCGAAGGACAGGGCGCAGATACGCAGTATTTT.

This clone was observed a handful of times. The V and J genes are TRBV3-1 (or the pseudogene TRBV3-2) and TRBJ2-2; D is unresolved. This CDR3 is built from 14 residues. Trimming removed 3 bases from V and 4 bases from J, with 9 bases in between. Germline CDR1 is LGHDT and CDR2 is YNNKEL (reference sequence). CDR3 sequence (DNA): TGTGCCAGCAGCCAGGGCAGAAGCACCGGGGAGCTGTTTTTT. This translates into CASSQGRSTGELFF.

The rearrangement links TRBV24-1 to TRBJ2-3; weak D call: TRBD2 (6 bases). V lost 0 bases and J lost 3, with 15 bases in between. The CDR3 has 17 amino acids. Germline V gives CDR1 KGHDR, CDR2 SFDVKD. The CDR3 protein is CATSDLVWGVGTDTQYF. CDR3 coding DNA: TGTGCCACCAGTGATTTGGTTTGGGGGGTAGGAACAGATACGCAGTATTTT.

This chain joins TRBV11-3 and TRBJ2-1; 11 bases match TRBD2. After removal of 6 bases from V and 8 bases from J, the junction contained 15 bases not matched to a gene. CDR1 is SGHNT, CDR2 YENEEA, per germline. The CDR3 consists of 17 residues. In DNA, the CDR3 is TGTGCCAGCAGTCGCAACGCCCTAGCGGGGGGTAACTATGAGCAGTTCTTC. This codes for CASSRNALAGGNYEQFF.

V and J are TRBV4-1 and TRBJ2-3; the D gene is possibly TRBD2 (5 bases). V lost 6 bases and J lost 3, with 16 bases in between. Germline CDR1 and CDR2: MGHRA and YSYEKL. The CDR3 has 15 amino acids. CDR3: CASRRNGDRTDTQYF. The CDR3, as DNA: TGCGCCAGCAGGAGGAACGGGGATCGTACAGATACGCAGTATTTT.

A single count supports this clone. The CDR3: CASSDPGVPGGNSPLHF. CDR3 sequence (DNA): TGTGCCAGCAGTGACCCCGGGGTGCCTGGGGGGAATTCACCCCTCCACTTT. The chain joins TRBV6-1 to TRBJ1-6, with a possible D match to TRBD1 (5 bases). Trimming pared 3 bases from V and 7 bases from J, leaving 19 bases between. The germline gives CDR1 MNHNS, CDR2 SASEGT. There are 17 residues in the CDR3.

A word on this clone: A much bigger clone sits one base away, suggesting this may be a read error. The rearrangement joins TRBV6-5 to TRBJ2-7; a possible D gene is TRBD2 (7 bases). This CDR3 is 12 amino acids long. V was shortened by 11 bases and J by 5 bases, with 16 bases between the two germline ends. Germline lookup yields CDR1 MNHEY and CDR2 SVGAGI. CDR3 region: CAAWGGRHEQYV. CDR3 in DNA: TGTGCCGCCTGGGGGGGGCGGCACGAGCAGTACGTC.

The chain couples TRBV5-5 to TRBJ1-6; a possible D gene is TRBD1 (6 bases). V was trimmed by 4 bases and J by 7 bases, leaving 18 bases between them. Germline V CDR1 and CDR2: SGHKS, YYEKEE (reference sequence). CDR3 length: 16 amino acids. The CDR3 DNA reads as TGTGCCAGCAGCCCCAGGTCGCTGCAGGGGAATTCACCCCTCCACTTT. Its translation: CASSPRSLQGNSPLHF. The full variable domain, in which reference TRBV5-5 and TRBJ1-6 provide the parts outside the CDR3, is DAGVTQSPTHLIKTRGQQVTLRCSPISGHKSVSWYQQVLGQGPQFIFQYYEKEERGRGNFPDRFSARQFPNYSSELNVNALLLGDSALYLCASSPRSLQGNSPLHFGNGTRLTVT.

This clone was counted a few times. CDR3 loop: CSVQGRKNYGYTF. The DNA of the CDR3 is TGCAGCGTACAGGGGCGGAAAAACTATGGCTACACCTTC. This chain connects TRBV29-1 to TRBJ1-2, with 7 bases lining up with TRBD1. Germline V gene sequence: CDR1 SQVTM, CDR2 ANQGSEA. The V segment lost 6 bases and the J segment 2 bases; nucleotides outside the gene matches: 6. The CDR3 sequence is 13 residues long.

The chain uses TRBV6-6 and TRBJ1-5; possible D gene TRBD1, 6 bases. Trimming pared 5 bases from V and 11 bases from J, leaving 10 bases between. CDR1 and CDR2 (germline): MNHNY, SVGAGI (reference sequence). The CDR3 runs to 11 residues. The DNA for the CDR3 is TGTGCCAGCAGTCTACAGGGAGCCCAGCATTTT. It encodes CASSLQGAQHF.

This rearrangement joins TRBV28 to TRBJ1-6; 8 bases align to TRBD1. The germline V gene encodes CDR1 MDHEN and CDR2 SYDVKM. V lost 10 bases to trimming and J lost 4 bases; unmatched junction nucleotides: 12. CDR3 length equals 16 residues. CDR3 sequence (DNA): TGTGCCACCTCAGGCCGACAGGGGAAATATAATTCACCCCTCCACTTT. The encoded protein is CATSGRQGKYNSPLHF.

This rearrangement joins TRBV19 to TRBJ2-2, with TRBD2 as a possible D gene (5 bases). V was clipped by 5 bases and J by 4 bases, with 11 bases between them. Germline values: CDR1 LNHDA, CDR2 SQIVND (reference sequence). This CDR3 contains 14 residues. In DNA form, the CDR3 reads TGTGCCAGTAGTCGGGGTCTGGGCACCGGGGAGCTGTTTTTT. Translated, it gives CASSRGLGTGELFF.